The 23 T cell receptor beta chains listed next were all sequenced from one sample in a study of identical twins. TCRdb fed the 5' RACE reads into MiXCR, producing one record per CDR3 protein. The sample yields about 500,000 distinct CDR3 sequences, 14% seen once. These same records also appear under a second study, on yellow fever vaccine responses in identical twins.

The sequenced sample was CD4+ T cells sorted from blood. Receptors were obtained from a young woman in good health.

This clonotype appeared a few times. The chain employs TRBV10-1 and TRBJ1-4; the match to TRBD1 covers 9 bases. Trimming cost V 3 bases and J 8 bases; bases outside gene matches: 7. Germline V gene data show CDR1 as WNHNN and CDR2 as SYGVQD (reference sequence). The CDR3 runs 15 residues. This chain's CDR3 is CASSEFTDRGEKLFF. CDR3 nucleotides: TGCGCCAGCAGTGAATTCACGGACAGGGGCGAAAAACTGTTTTTT.

V is TRBV20-1 and J is TRBJ2-7; 10 bases map to TRBD2. Germline V gene data show CDR1 as DFQATT and CDR2 as SNEGSKA (reference sequence). The CDR3 has 14 amino acids. With 6 bases clipped from V and 4 bases from J, the junction kept 9 bases outside the gene matches. CDR3 sequence reads: CSARRLAGIYEQYF. In nucleotides, the CDR3 is TGCAGTGCCAGACGACTAGCGGGTATTTACGAGCAGTACTTC.

The chain joins TRBV20-1 to TRBJ1-2; 8 positions agree with TRBD1. The junction had 5 bases not matched to a gene; V was cut back by 0 bases and J by 2 bases. This CDR3 contains 15 residues. In germline, CDR1 is DFQATT, CDR2 SNEGSKA (reference sequence). CDR3 DNA: TGCAGTGCTAGAGATCGGAGACAGGGGAACTATGGCTACACCTTC. Translated: CSARDRRQGNYGYTF.

This clonotype was seen more than once but under ten times. The rearrangement uses TRBV5-4 and TRBJ2-7; no clear D. Germline V lookup: CDR1 SGHNT, CDR2 YYREEE (reference sequence). Trimming shortened V by 1 base and J by 2 bases, and 7 bases separated the two germline ends. The CDR3 is 13 amino acids. CDR3 in amino acids: CASSLSVTYEQYF. DNA of the CDR3: TGTGCCAGCAGCTTGTCAGTTACCTACGAGCAGTACTTC.

This clonotype was seen many times. Sequence at one end of the junction differs from germline and may be a read error. In nucleotides, the CDR3 is TGTGCCAGCAGGTTAGCGGGAGGGTCCTACGAGCAGTACTTC. This gives the protein CASRLAGGSYEQYF. V is TRBV12-3 or TRBV12-4 and J is TRBJ2-7, with 11 bases lining up with TRBD2. This CDR3 spans 14 amino acids.

This clonotype was found a few times. The CDR3 DNA sequence: TGCAGTGCCAGGCGGTTAGCCCAAGGAGTTGGTGCCGGGGAGCTGTTTTTT. Translating gives CSARRLAQGVGAGELFF. The V gene is TRBV20-1, the J gene TRBJ2-2; D not resolved. The V gene lost 6 bases and the J gene lost 6 bases, with 26 bases spanning the gap. The CDR3 totals 17 residues. From germline, CDR1 is DFQATT and CDR2 SNEGSKA (reference sequence).

This chain links TRBV4-2 with TRBJ2-6; no clear D. The V end was cut by 3 bases, the J end by 0 bases, with 12 bases between. The CDR3 consists of 17 residues. Per germline, CDR1 LGHNA and CDR2 YNFKEQ. The CDR3 region has the DNA TGTGCCAGCAGCCATGGACCCACCAACTCTGGGGCCAACGTCCTGACTTTC. The encoded protein is CASSHGPTNSGANVLTF.

This clonotype was observed a handful of times. The chain employs TRBV7-2 and TRBJ2-1, with D hard to call. Germline V lookup: CDR1 SGHTA, CDR2 FQGNSA. The length of the CDR3 is 17 residues. V was clipped by 5 bases and J by 0 bases, with 17 bases between them. This chain's CDR3 is CASSAGLVGNSYNEQFF. In DNA form, the CDR3 reads TGTGCCAGCAGCGCCGGTCTTGTGGGGAACTCCTACAATGAGCAGTTCTTC.

Comment on this clonotype: Germline is not matched at one junction end, which may reflect a read error. The chain carries TRBV6-1 and TRBJ1-4; D uncertain. The CDR3 is 13 amino acids. Germline V gives CDR1 MNHNS, CDR2 SASEGT. The DNA for the CDR3 is TGTGCCAGCATTGAAGGGTTTGATGAAAAACTGTTTTTT. Translating gives CASIEGFDEKLFF.

The genes are TRBV5-1 and TRBJ2-2, with TRBD1 identical over 9 bases. CDR3 size: 16 residues. Looked up from germline, CDR1 is SGHRS and CDR2 is YFSETQ. J gave up 6 bases and V 4 bases, and 10 bases lay outside the gene matches. The CDR3 loop reads CASSRGGQGLPGELFF. The CDR3, as DNA: TGCGCCAGCAGCCGAGGGGGACAGGGTCTGCCCGGGGAGCTGTTTTTT. Complete variable domain (other parts from reference TRBV5-1 and TRBJ2-2): KAGVTQTPRYLIKTRGQQVTLSCSPISGHRSVSWYQQTPGQGLQFLFEYFSETQRNKGNFPGRFSGRQFSNSRSEMNVSTLELGDSALYLCASSRGGQGLPGELFFGEGSRLTVL.

The chain combines TRBV29-1 with TRBJ2-5; D might be TRBD1 (7 bases). The CDR3 runs to 17 residues. V was pared by 7 bases and J by 0 bases, with 24 bases between. Germline CDR1 reads SQVTM; CDR2 reads ANQGSEA. The CDR3 sequence: CSAAGPFNRGDQETQYF. CDR3 nucleotides: TGCAGCGCGGCGGGGCCTTTCAACAGGGGAGACCAAGAGACCCAGTACTTC.

The chain links TRBV2 to TRBJ2-7; D possibly corresponds to TRBD1 (6 bases). V lost 5 bases, J lost 6 bases, and 14 bases lay in between. The CDR3 is made up of 13 amino acids. Germline CDR1 is SNHLY and CDR2 is FYNNEI. The CDR3 DNA reads as TGTGCCAGCAGTCTGTACAGGGCAAGCGAGCAGTACTTC. Amino acid sequence: CASSLYRASEQYF.

This chain uses TRBV7-3 with TRBJ2-7; no clear D gene. Germline CDR1 reads SGHTA; CDR2 reads FQGTGA. The CDR3 extends over 14 amino acids. Deletions cut 5 bases from V and 6 bases from J, with 17 bases between. In DNA form, the CDR3 reads TGTGCCAGCAGCGAACGGTGGGAATCGGGCGAGCAGTACTTC. Encoded protein: CASSERWESGEQYF.

The chain couples TRBV20-1 to TRBJ2-7; TRBD2 agrees at 8 bases. The CDR3 is 15 residues long. Trimming removed 0 bases from V and 2 bases from J; junction bases left unmatched: 6. In germline, CDR1 is DFQATT, CDR2 SNEGSKA (reference sequence). CDR3 protein: CSARDRVSGAYEQYF. In nucleotides, the CDR3 is TGCAGTGCTAGAGATCGGGTTAGCGGGGCCTACGAGCAGTACTTC.

This clonotype showed up just a few times. The V gene is TRBV20-1, the J gene TRBJ2-3; either TRBD1 or TRBD2 may fit D (5 bases each). Trimming took 3 bases from V and 9 from J, leaving 13 bases between them. The germline CDR1 and CDR2 sequences are DFQATT and SNEGSKA (reference sequence). The CDR3 spans 12 residues. In DNA, the CDR3 is TGCAGTGCTAGGTGGGGGACCGGGACGCAGTATTTT. Encoded protein: CSARWGTGTQYF.

This chain connects TRBV5-6 to TRBJ2-5, with a tentative D call TRBD1 (6 bases). The length of the CDR3 is 17 residues. From germline, CDR1 is SGHDT and CDR2 YYEEEE. The germline V and J ends were trimmed by 4 bases and 9 bases, with 28 bases remaining between them. CDR3: CASSEMVVAGEYRAQYF. Here the CDR3 DNA reads TGTGCCAGCAGCGAGATGGTAGTGGCAGGGGAGTATAGGGCCCAGTACTTC.

This chain uses TRBV2 with TRBJ2-5, with no clear D. The CDR3 has 11 amino acids. Germline V gene data show CDR1 as SNHLY and CDR2 as FYNNEI. Trimming stripped 8 bases from V and 4 bases from J, with 8 bases between. The CDR3 here is CASGYSETQYF. CDR3 nucleotide sequence: TGTGCCAGCGGATATTCAGAGACCCAGTACTTC.

The chain couples TRBV4-3 to TRBJ2-4; D is undetermined. The V gene lost 4 bases and the J gene lost 0 bases, with 13 bases spanning the gap. This CDR3 has 16 residues. The germline CDR1 and CDR2 sequences are LGHNA and YSLEER. CDR3 sequence (DNA): TGCGCCAGCAGCCCAGGACCTGCGAGAGCCAAAAACATTCAGTACTTC. Amino acid sequence: CASSPGPARAKNIQYF.

The sample holds a few counts of this clonotype. The chain links TRBV10-3 to TRBJ1-1; 8 bases are shared with TRBD1. The germline gives CDR1 ENHRY, CDR2 SYGVKD. The CDR3 sequence is 15 residues long. V lost 8 bases to trimming and J lost 1 base; unmatched junction nucleotides: 9. The CDR3 protein is CAIGSGQGRNTEAFF. CDR3 nucleotides: TGTGCCATCGGATCTGGACAGGGAAGGAACACTGAAGCTTTCTTT.

This clonotype was found a few times. The CDR3 DNA is TGTGCCAGCTCACCCCAGAGAGTCCAAGAGACCCAGTACTTC. Amino acids: CASSPQRVQETQYF. The chain couples TRBV18 to TRBJ2-5, with unresolved D. The CDR3 totals 14 residues. V gave up 3 bases and J gave up 1 base, with 9 bases separating them. The germline gives CDR1 KGHSH, CDR2 LQKENI.

This clonotype was recorded a few times. The CDR3 sequence is CASSVSNKGFF. The CDR3 nucleotides read TGTGCCAGCAGTGTTAGCAACAAAGGGTTCTTC. This sequence joins TRBV2 and TRBJ2-1; no reliable D call. Germline V gene data show CDR1 as SNHLY and CDR2 as FYNNEI. The CDR3 has 11 amino acids. V was trimmed by 4 bases and J by 15 bases, leaving 13 bases between them.

This clonotype was recorded many times. This sequence joins TRBV29-1 and TRBJ2-1; maybe TRBD1 (6 bases). The CDR3 loop spans 13 amino acids. V lost 5 bases and J 3 bases, leaving 11 bases between the germline ends. CDR1 is SQVTM, CDR2 ANQGSEA, per germline. The CDR3 DNA is TGCAGCGTTTCTCAGGACAGCTACAATGAGCAGTTCTTC. Translating it yields CSVSQDSYNEQFF.

This clonotype was seen more than once but under ten times. The chain combines TRBV15 with TRBJ1-4; D uncertain. The CDR3 totals 15 residues. The V end lost 0 bases, the J end lost 5 bases, and 10 bases lay between the germline ends. The germline CDR1 and CDR2 sequences are LNHNV and YYDKDF (reference sequence). CDR3 protein: CATSREWQANEKLFF. The CDR3 DNA reads TGTGCCACCAGCAGAGAGTGGCAGGCGAATGAAAAACTGTTTTTT.